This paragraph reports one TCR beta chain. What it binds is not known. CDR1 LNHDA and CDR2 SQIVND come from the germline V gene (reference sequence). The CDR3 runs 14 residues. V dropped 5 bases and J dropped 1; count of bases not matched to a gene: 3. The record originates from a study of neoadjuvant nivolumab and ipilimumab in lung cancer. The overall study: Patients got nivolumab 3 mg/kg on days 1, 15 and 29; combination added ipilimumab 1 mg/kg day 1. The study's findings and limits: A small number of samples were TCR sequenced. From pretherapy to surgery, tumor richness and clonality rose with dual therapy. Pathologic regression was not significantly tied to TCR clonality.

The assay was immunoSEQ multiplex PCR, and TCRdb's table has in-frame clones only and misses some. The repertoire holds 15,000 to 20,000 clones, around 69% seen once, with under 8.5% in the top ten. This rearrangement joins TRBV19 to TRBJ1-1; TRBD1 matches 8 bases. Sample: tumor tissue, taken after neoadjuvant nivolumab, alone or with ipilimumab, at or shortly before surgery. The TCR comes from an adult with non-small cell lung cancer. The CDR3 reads CASSDRGWNTEAFF. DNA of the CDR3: TGTGCCAGTAGTGACAGGGGATGGAACACTGAAGCTTTCTTT. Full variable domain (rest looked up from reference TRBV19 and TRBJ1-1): DGGITQSPKYLFRKEGQNVTLSCEQNLNHDAMYWYRQDPGQGLRLIYYSQIVNDFQKGDIAEGYSVSREKKESFPLTVTSAQKNPTAFYLCASSDRGWNTEAFFGQGTRLTVV.